These 18 T cell receptor beta chains were sequenced from one sample in a study of blood T cell repertoires in COVID-19. Produced via immunoSEQ multiplex PCR; TCRdb's table is partial and in-frame only. The sample yields some 64,000 clones, over 75% seen once. The sample consisted of peripheral blood. The receptors shown here come from a man older than 75 with active or convalescent COVID-19.

The table lists this clone with a few counts. The chain uses TRBV2 and TRBJ2-5; 8 positions match TRBD2. This CDR3 spans 11 amino acids. J lost 8 bases, V lost 6 bases, and 2 bases had no gene match. Germline CDR1 and CDR2: SNHLY and FYNNEI. The CDR3 nucleotides are TGTGCCAGCAGGGCGGGGGGAACCCAGTACTTC. It yields the protein CASRAGGTQYF.

The rearrangement joins TRBV6-6 to TRBJ1-2; 7 nucleotides align to TRBD1. The CDR3 length is 12 residues. Losses at the gene ends were 7 bases for V and 7 bases for J; bases not matched to a gene: 6. Germline lookup yields CDR1 MNHNY and CDR2 SVGAGI (reference sequence). The DNA for the CDR3 is TGTGCCAGCATCAGACAGGGTGGTGGCTACACCTTC. As protein: CASIRQGGGYTF.

The chain uses TRBV18 and TRBJ2-5; 10 bases map to TRBD1. Germline V gene lookup returns CDR1 KGHSH and CDR2 LQKENI. CDR3 length: 14 residues. Losses at the gene ends were 5 bases for V and 3 bases for J; bases not matched to a gene: 3. CDR3 in amino acids: CASSTTGGKETQYF. The CDR3 DNA follows: TGTGCCAGCTCAACGACAGGGGGCAAAGAGACCCAGTACTTC.

V gene TRBV5-6 combines with J gene TRBJ1-6; unclear D gene. CDR3 length: 12 residues. Trimming removed 7 bases at V and 7 bases at J, with 9 bases between. Germline-derived CDR1 and CDR2 are SGHDT and YYEEEE. The CDR3 bases are TGTGCCAGCGGCACGAGGAATTCACCCCTCCACTTT. This sequence encodes CASGTRNSPLHF. Based on the CDR3 plus reference TRBV5-6 and TRBJ1-6, the full variable domain is DAGVTQSPTHLIKTRGQQVTLRCSPKSGHDTVSWYQQALGQGPQFIFQYYEEEERQRGNFPDRFSGHQFPNYSSELNVNALLLGDSALYLCASGTRNSPLHFGNGTRLTVT.

This clone occurred a few times. The V call is TRBV10-3, the J call TRBJ1-1; D may be TRBD1 (6 bases). The CDR3 sequence is 13 residues long. The germline CDR1 and CDR2 sequences are ENHRY and SYGVKD. Trimming shortened V by 0 bases and J by 10 bases, and 12 bases separated the two germline ends. CDR3 nucleotide sequence: TGTGCCATCAGTGAGTCGTTGGGGGCGCGAGCTTTCTTT. It yields the protein CAISESLGARAFF.

This clone was recorded only once. This sequence joins TRBV10-3 and TRBJ2-7; tentative D call: TRBD1 (6 bases). Germline CDR1 is ENHRY and CDR2 is SYGVKD. V shed 3 bases and J shed 2 bases, with 17 bases lying between them. The CDR3 has 16 residues. The CDR3 sequence: CAISDKGRGQPYEQYF. The CDR3 DNA reads as TGTGCCATCAGTGACAAGGGCAGGGGACAACCCTACGAGCAGTACTTC.

The table lists this clone with many counts. J is TRBJ2-7 and V is TRBV12-3 or TRBV12-4, with D unclear. The CDR3 runs to 12 residues. V lost 8 bases and J 3 bases, leaving 11 bases between the germline ends. CDR3 DNA sequence: TGTGCCAGCTCGACTTTTATCTACGAGCAGTACTTC. It yields the protein CASSTFIYEQYF.

The chain is built from TRBV5-1 and TRBJ2-7; TRBD1 matches at 9 bases. The CDR3 loop spans 16 amino acids. The V segment lost 4 bases and the J segment 6 bases; nucleotides outside the gene matches: 14. Germline V gene sequence: CDR1 SGHRS, CDR2 YFSETQ. DNA of the CDR3: TGCGCCAGCAGCCTGGGGCGGGGACAGGGTTCCCTCGAGCAGTACTTC. Its protein product is CASSLGRGQGSLEQYF.

The chain couples TRBV18 to TRBJ2-5; D not certain. This CDR3 region has 14 residues. Between the trimmed V and J ends, which lost 0 bases and 0 bases, there was a span of 5 bases. CDR1 and CDR2 (germline): KGHSH, LQKENI. The CDR3 sequence: CASSPPSDQETQYF. The CDR3 region has the DNA TGTGCCAGCTCACCACCGTCCGACCAAGAGACCCAGTACTTC.

This chain uses TRBV6-6 with TRBJ2-5, with TRBD1 as a possible D gene (5 bases). Germline values: CDR1 MNHNY, CDR2 SVGAGI (reference sequence). This CDR3 region has 14 residues. V gave up 2 bases and J gave up 5 bases, with 12 bases separating them. CDR3 in DNA: TGTGCCAGCAGTTACCCCGGGCAGGGCGAGACCCAGTACTTC. Amino acids: CASSYPGQGETQYF.

The gene calls are TRBV11-3 and TRBJ2-2, with D tentatively TRBD1 (5 bases). Germline loops: CDR1 SGHNT, CDR2 YENEEA. V was pared by 3 bases and J by 5 bases, with 16 bases between. The length of the CDR3 is 16 residues. CDR3 sequence reads: CASSLVEGAYTGELFF. Written as DNA, the CDR3 is TGTGCCAGCAGCTTGGTTGAAGGGGCGTATACCGGGGAGCTGTTTTTT.

The CDR3 DNA sequence: TGTGCCAGCAGCTTTTACAGGGGTGGGGACTATGGCTACACCTTC. It specifies CASSFYRGGDYGYTF. The V call is TRBV7-2, the J call TRBJ1-2; TRBD1 aligns across 7 bases. Unmatched junction bases numbered 7, after V lost 3 bases and J lost 3 bases. The CDR3 extends over 15 amino acids. CDR1 is SGHTA and CDR2 is FQGNSA in the germline V gene.

This sequence joins TRBV9 and TRBJ2-5; TRBD1 matches at 7 bases. The V gene's germline CDR1 is SGDLS and CDR2 YYNGEE. The CDR3 is made up of 15 amino acids. The V segment lost 3 bases and the J segment 7 bases; nucleotides outside the gene matches: 12. CDR3: CASSAQDRTPGTQYF. The CDR3 DNA sequence: TGTGCCAGCAGCGCGCAGGACAGGACCCCGGGGACCCAGTACTTC.

The chain is built from TRBV14 and TRBJ2-7, with D maybe TRBD2 (6 bases). V lost 1 base to trimming and J lost 7 bases, with 11 bases between them. CDR3 size: 13 residues. Germline CDR1 SGHDN, CDR2 FVKESK. For the CDR3, the DNA is TGTGCCAGCAGCCAAGCTTTCGGGGGAGAGCAGTACTTC. Amino acids: CASSQAFGGEQYF.

The chain recombines TRBV24-1 with TRBJ2-3; D is ambiguous. This CDR3 is built from 11 residues. V lost 7 bases and J 4 bases, leaving 5 bases between the germline ends. Germline V gene data show CDR1 as KGHDR and CDR2 as SFDVKD. CDR3 DNA: TGTGCCACCAGCTTTTCAGATACGCAGTATTTT. Its protein product is CATSFSDTQYF.

V is TRBV5-5 and J is TRBJ2-5; D is ambiguous. Germline-derived CDR1 and CDR2 are SGHKS and YYEKEE (reference sequence). V was clipped by 5 bases and J by 5 bases, with 10 bases between them. The CDR3 covers 12 residues. CDR3 region: CASSLVYETQYF. The CDR3 nucleotides read TGTGCCAGCAGTTTAGTATACGAGACCCAGTACTTC. The full variable domain, completed using reference TRBV5-5 and TRBJ2-5, is DAGVTQSPTHLIKTRGQQVTLRCSPISGHKSVSWYQQVLGQGPQFIFQYYEKEERGRGNFPDRFSARQFPNYSSELNVNALLLGDSALYLCASSLVYETQYFGPGTRLLVL.

V is TRBV11-3 and J is TRBJ2-3, with 8 bases matching TRBD1. V shed 5 bases and J 7 bases; nucleotides not matched to a gene: 8. CDR1 and CDR2 (germline): SGHNT, YENEEA. The CDR3 loop spans 14 amino acids. Here the CDR3 reads CASSAVQGENTQYF. The CDR3 region has the DNA TGTGCCAGCAGCGCGGTACAGGGGGAAAATACGCAGTATTTT.

The rearrangement uses TRBV10-1 and TRBJ2-2, with 10 bases lining up with TRBD1. The germline gives CDR1 WNHNN, CDR2 SYGVQD (reference sequence). Germline trimming cut 5 bases from V and 5 bases from J; bases unmatched to any gene: 14. The CDR3 runs 18 residues. CDR3 amino acids: CASSLRSPGQGYTGELFF. CDR3 sequence (DNA): TGCGCCAGCAGTCTACGATCACCGGGACAGGGGTATACCGGGGAGCTGTTTTTT.